The next 8 T cell receptor beta chains were all read from a single sample in a study of cytomegalovirus exposure and HLA in healthy donors. Both 60 Vbeta primers and 13 Jbeta primers went into the PCR. Only in-frame clones appear in the TCRdb table, and some are missing; sequencing was by immunoSEQ multiplex PCR. The data contain roughly 170,000 clones, 80% to 90% of them seen just once; the ten biggest clones take up 4.8%. Sequences were obtained from PBMCs. These receptors came from a girl aged 10-17 years in good health and CMV-seropositive.

The genes are TRBV14 and TRBJ1-1; TRBD1 aligns across 8 bases. Trimming at V came to 7 bases and at J to 0 bases, leaving 7 bases not matched to a gene. Germline V gives CDR1 SGHDN, CDR2 FVKESK. This CDR3 contains 15 residues. Here the CDR3 reads CASTSQGAVNTEAFF. CDR3 in DNA: TGTGCCAGCACCTCGCAGGGGGCGGTGAACACTGAAGCTTTCTTT.

The rearrangement uses TRBV7-9 and TRBJ1-5, with D perhaps matching TRBD1 (6 bases). The germline V and J ends were trimmed by 7 bases and 5 bases, with 12 bases remaining between them. The germline CDR1 and CDR2 sequences are SEHNR and FQNEAQ (reference sequence). The CDR3 covers 13 residues. In nucleotides, the CDR3 is TGTGCCAGCACCCTAGGGGGGGATCAGCCCCAGCATTTT. Its translation is CASTLGGDQPQHF.

J is TRBJ1-2 and V is TRBV5-4; TRBD1 agrees at 12 bases. The CDR3 spans 16 residues. Germline V gene lookup returns CDR1 SGHNT and CDR2 YYREEE (reference sequence). With V trimmed by 4 bases and J by 4 bases, 8 bases remained unmatched. The CDR3 nucleotides read TGTGCCAGCAGCCGGGGACAGGGGGCGAATCCCTATGGCTACACCTTC. Its translation: CASSRGQGANPYGYTF.

The V and J genes are TRBV27 and TRBJ2-7; 12 bases fit TRBD2. Per germline, CDR1 MNHEY and CDR2 SMNVEV (reference sequence). There are 16 residues in the CDR3. J lost 5 bases, V lost 5 bases, and 10 bases had no gene match. CDR3: CASSEGLAGPRDEQYF. The CDR3 nucleotides are TGTGCCAGCAGTGAAGGACTAGCGGGGCCAAGAGACGAGCAGTACTTC.

The V gene is TRBV11-3, the J gene TRBJ1-1, with TRBD1 as a possible D gene (6 bases). Germline assignment: CDR1 SGHNT and CDR2 YENEEA. This CDR3 is 15 amino acids long. Trimming shortened V by 0 bases and J by 7 bases, and 15 bases separated the two germline ends. The CDR3 protein is CASSLDRQGQLEAFF. The CDR3 coding sequence is TGTGCCAGCAGCTTAGATCGGCAGGGGCAGCTTGAAGCTTTCTTT. The full variable domain, its missing parts supplied by reference TRBV11-3 and TRBJ1-1, is EAGVVQSPRYKIIEKKQPVAFWCNPISGHNTLYWYLQNLGQGPELLIRYENEEAVDDSQLPKDRFSAERLKGVDSTLKIQPAELGDSAVYLCASSLDRQGQLEAFFGQGTRLTVV.

CDR3 residues: CASSYGTANTGELFF. In DNA form, the CDR3 reads TGTGCCAGCAGCTACGGGACAGCGAACACCGGGGAGCTGTTTTTT. The chain joins TRBV7-6 to TRBJ2-2; TRBD1 agrees at 7 bases. Germline CDR1 and CDR2: SGHVS and FNYEAQ. CDR3 size: 15 residues. J lost 0 bases, V lost 4 bases, and 2 bases had no gene match.

The rearrangement uses TRBV6-9 and TRBJ2-7; TRBD1 agrees at 11 bases. Trimming took 3 bases from V and 4 from J; bases not matched to a gene: 14. The germline gives CDR1 MNHGY, CDR2 SVAAGI. CDR3 length: 18 amino acids. This chain's CDR3 is CASSYKTADRGPTYEQYF. CDR3 DNA sequence: TGTGCCAGCAGTTACAAAACGGCGGACAGGGGGCCAACTTACGAGCAGTACTTC.

This chain connects TRBV2 to TRBJ1-1; D ambiguous. Between the trimmed V and J ends, which lost 6 bases and 1 base, there was a span of 15 bases. Germline values: CDR1 SNHLY, CDR2 FYNNEI. This CDR3 spans 15 amino acids. CDR3 in DNA: TGTGCCAGCAGGGAGGAGGCAGGTCCGAACACTGAAGCTTTCTTT. Translation: CASREEAGPNTEAFF. The complete variable domain, with remaining parts taken from reference TRBV2 and TRBJ1-1, reads EPEVTQTPSHQVTQMGQEVILRCVPISNHLYFYWYRQILGQKVEFLVSFYNNEISEKSEIFDDQFSVERPDGSNFTLKIRSTKLEDSAMYFCASREEAGPNTEAFFGQGTRLTVV.